This TCR beta chain was obtained from a study of blood T cell repertoires in COVID-19. Trimming stripped 1 base from V and 1 base from J, with 21 bases between. The CDR3 loop spans 18 amino acids. The germline gives CDR1 SGHNT, CDR2 YYREEE (reference sequence). Some clones are missing from TCRdb's copy, which holds only in-frame ones; the method was immunoSEQ multiplex PCR. The data show around 100,000 clones, roughly nine tenths seen once. The receptor was derived from a man in his fifties or sixties with acute or convalescent COVID-19. Sample: peripheral blood. The chain has TRBV5-4 and TRBJ2-7; D not certain. Here the CDR3 DNA reads TGTGCCAGCAGCTTGTTATTGGAAAGTTCCGGGTTATCCTACGAGCAGTACTTC. Its translation: CASSLLLESSGLSYEQYF.